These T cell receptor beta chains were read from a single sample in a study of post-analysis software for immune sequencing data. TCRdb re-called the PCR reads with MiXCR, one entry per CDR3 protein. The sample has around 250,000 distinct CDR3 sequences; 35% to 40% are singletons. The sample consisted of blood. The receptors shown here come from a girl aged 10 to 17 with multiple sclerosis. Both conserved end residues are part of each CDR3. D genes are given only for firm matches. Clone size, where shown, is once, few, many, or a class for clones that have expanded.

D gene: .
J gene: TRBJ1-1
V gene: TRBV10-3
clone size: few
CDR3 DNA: TGTGCCATCAGTGAGTTTGGGAACACTGAAGCTTTCTTT
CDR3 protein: CAISEFGNTEAFF

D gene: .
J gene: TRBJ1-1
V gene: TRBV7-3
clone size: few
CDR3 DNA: TGTGCCAGCAGGCGGGGAGGTGTGAACACTGAAGCTTTCTTT
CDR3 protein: CASRRGGVNTEAFF

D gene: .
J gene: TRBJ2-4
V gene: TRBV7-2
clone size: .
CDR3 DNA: TGTGCCAGCAGCTTTGGCGGAGCCAAAAACATTCAGTACTTC
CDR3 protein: CASSFGGAKNIQYF

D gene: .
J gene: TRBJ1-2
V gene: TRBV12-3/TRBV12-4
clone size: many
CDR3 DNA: TGTGCCAGCAGTTTAAGCGGGGGGCTTGGCTACACCTTC
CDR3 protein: CASSLSGGLGYTF

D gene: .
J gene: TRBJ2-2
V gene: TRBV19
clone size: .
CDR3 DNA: TGTGCCAGTAGTACCTCGCCCGTCACCGGGGAGCTGTTTTTT
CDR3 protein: CASSTSPVTGELFF

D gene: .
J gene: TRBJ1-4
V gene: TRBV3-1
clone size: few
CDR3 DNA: TGTGCCAGCAGCCTGGTGGCGGGGGATGAAAAACTGTTTTTT
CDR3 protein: CASSLVAGDEKLFF

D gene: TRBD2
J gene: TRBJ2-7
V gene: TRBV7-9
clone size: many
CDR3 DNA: TGTGCCAGCAGCTTAGGAGCGGGAGGCCACTACGAGCAGTACTTC
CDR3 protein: CASSLGAGGHYEQYF

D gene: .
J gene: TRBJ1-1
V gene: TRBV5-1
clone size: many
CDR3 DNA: TGCGCCAGCAGCACCGGAGGGGGGGGCACTGAAGCTTTCTTT
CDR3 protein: CASSTGGGGTEAFF

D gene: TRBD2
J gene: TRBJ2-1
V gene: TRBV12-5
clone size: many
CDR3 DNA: TGTGCTAGTGGTACTTCTAGCGGGAGTCGAGGGCAGTTCTTC
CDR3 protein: CASGTSSGSRGQFF

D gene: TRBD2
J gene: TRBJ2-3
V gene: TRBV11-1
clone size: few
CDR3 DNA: TGTGCCAGCAGCTCCCCCCCCGACGAGTTAGCGGGAGGGCCGACCACAGATACGCAGTATTTT
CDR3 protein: CASSSPPDELAGGPTTDTQYF

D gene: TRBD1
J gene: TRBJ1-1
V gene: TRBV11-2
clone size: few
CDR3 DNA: TGTGCCAGCAGCAAGGCGACAGGGGAACCGGAAGCTTTCTTT
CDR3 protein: CASSKATGEPEAFF

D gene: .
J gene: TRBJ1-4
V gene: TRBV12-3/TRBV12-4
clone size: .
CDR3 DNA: TGTGCCAGCAGTCAGGGTTATAATGAAAAACTGTTTTTT
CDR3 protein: CASSQGYNEKLFF

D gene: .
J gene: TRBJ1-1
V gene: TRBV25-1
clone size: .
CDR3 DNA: TGTGCCAGCAGTGAAGGAGCTACTCCAGCTTTCTTT
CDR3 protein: CASSEGATPAFF

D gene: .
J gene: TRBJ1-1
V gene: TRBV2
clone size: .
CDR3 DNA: TGTGCCAGCAGAGGACTGAACACTGAAGCTTTCTTT
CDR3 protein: CASRGLNTEAFF

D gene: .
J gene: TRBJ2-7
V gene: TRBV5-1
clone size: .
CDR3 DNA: TGCGCCAGTCGACAGATCCTAACTAACGAGCAGTACTTC
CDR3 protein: CASRQILTNEQYF

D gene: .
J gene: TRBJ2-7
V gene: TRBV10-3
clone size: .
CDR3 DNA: TGTGCCATCAGGGACGGAACCCACTACGAGCAGTACTTC
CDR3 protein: CAIRDGTHYEQYF

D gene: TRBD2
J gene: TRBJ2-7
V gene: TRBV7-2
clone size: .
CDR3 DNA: TGCGCCAGCAGCTTAGGCGGGGGGGCCTTCAATGAGCAGTACTTC
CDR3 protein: CASSLGGGAFNEQYF

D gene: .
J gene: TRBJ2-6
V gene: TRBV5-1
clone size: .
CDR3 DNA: TGCGCCAGCAGCTTGGACGTGTCTGGGGCCAACGTCCTGACTTTC
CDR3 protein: CASSLDVSGANVLTF

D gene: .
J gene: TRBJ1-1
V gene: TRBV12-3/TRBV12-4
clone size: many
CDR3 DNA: TGTGCCAGCAGCCCCTCGGGGGTAGTTAAAGCTTTCTTT
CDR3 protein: CASSPSGVVKAFF

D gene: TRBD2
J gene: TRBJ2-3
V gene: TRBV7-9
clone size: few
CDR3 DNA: TGTGCCGGCAGCTTGGGACTAGAGAGTTTTCGCACAGATACGCAGTATTTT
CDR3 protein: CAGSLGLESFRTDTQYF

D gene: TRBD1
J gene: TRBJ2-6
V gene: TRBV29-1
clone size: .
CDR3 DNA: TGCAGCGTTGAGTTGCGGGACAGGGGGACGACTGGGGCCAACGTCCTGACTTTC
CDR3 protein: CSVELRDRGTTGANVLTF

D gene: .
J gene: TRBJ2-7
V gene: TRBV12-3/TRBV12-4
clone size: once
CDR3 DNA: TGTGCCAGCAGTTTGTCCCACGAGCAGTACTTC
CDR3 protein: CASSLSHEQYF

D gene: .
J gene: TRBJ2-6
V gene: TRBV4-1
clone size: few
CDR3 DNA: TGCGCCAGCAGCCAGGCCCCGGGATCTGGGGCCGACGTCCTGACTTTC
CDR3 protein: CASSQAPGSGADVLTF

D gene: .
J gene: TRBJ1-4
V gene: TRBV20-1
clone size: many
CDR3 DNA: TGCAGTGCCGGCCTCAATGAAAAACTGTTTTTT
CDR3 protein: CSAGLNEKLFF

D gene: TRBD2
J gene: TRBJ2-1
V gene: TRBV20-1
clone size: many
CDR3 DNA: TGCAGTGCTAGCCTACGGACTAGCGAGGCCTACAATGAGCAGTTCTTC
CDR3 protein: CSASLRTSEAYNEQFF

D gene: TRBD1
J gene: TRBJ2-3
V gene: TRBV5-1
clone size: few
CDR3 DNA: TGCGCCAGCGGACACGACAGGGGGACAGATACGCAGTATTTT
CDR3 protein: CASGHDRGTDTQYF

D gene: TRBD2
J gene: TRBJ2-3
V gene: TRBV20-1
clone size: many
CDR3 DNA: TGCAGTGCTATAGCGGGAGGGATGGATACGCAGTATTTT
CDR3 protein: CSAIAGGMDTQYF

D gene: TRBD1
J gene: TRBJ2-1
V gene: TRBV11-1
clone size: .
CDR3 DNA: TGTGCCAGCAGCTTAGGACCTGAGACAGGGCTTTTTGGGAATGAGCAGTTCTTC
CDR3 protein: CASSLGPETGLFGNEQFF

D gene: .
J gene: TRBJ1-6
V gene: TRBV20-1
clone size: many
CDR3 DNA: TGCAGTGCTAAAGGGACTAAAAATTCACCCCTCCACTTT
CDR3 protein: CSAKGTKNSPLHF

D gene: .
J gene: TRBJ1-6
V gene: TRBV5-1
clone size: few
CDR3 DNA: TGCGCCAGCAGCCCCCGTCGAGGGGATAATTCACCCCTCCACTTT
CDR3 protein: CASSPRRGDNSPLHF

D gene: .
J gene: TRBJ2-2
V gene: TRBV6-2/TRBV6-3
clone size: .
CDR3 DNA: TGTGCCAGCACAACGGGCGGGGGCGACGGGGAGCTGTTTTTT
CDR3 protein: CASTTGGGDGELFF

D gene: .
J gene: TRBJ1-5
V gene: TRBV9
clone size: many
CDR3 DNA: TGTGCCAGCAGCGTAGAACCCAGCAATCAGCCCCAGCATTTT
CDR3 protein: CASSVEPSNQPQHF

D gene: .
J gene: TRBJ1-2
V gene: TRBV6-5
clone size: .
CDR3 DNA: TGTGCCAGCAGTTACTCGTCCCGGGGTTTTAGCTATGGCTACACCTTC
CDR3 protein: CASSYSSRGFSYGYTF

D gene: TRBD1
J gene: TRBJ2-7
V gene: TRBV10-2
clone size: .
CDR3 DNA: TGCGCCAGCAGTGCCCTGGGGGACAGAACCTACGAGCAGTACTTC
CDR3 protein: CASSALGDRTYEQYF

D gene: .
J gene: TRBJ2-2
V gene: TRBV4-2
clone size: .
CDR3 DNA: TGTGCCAGCAGCCAGGAGACTCCCGACGGGGAGCTGTTTTTT
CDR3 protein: CASSQETPDGELFF

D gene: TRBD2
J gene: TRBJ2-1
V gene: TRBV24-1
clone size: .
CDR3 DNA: TGTGCCACCAGTGGGGTGCGGGAGGTTAGCTCCTACAATGAGCAGTTCTTC
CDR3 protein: CATSGVREVSSYNEQFF

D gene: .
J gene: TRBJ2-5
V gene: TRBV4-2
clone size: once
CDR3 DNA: TGTGCCAGCAGCCAAGAGGGTAGTGGAGAGACCCAGTACTTC
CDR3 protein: CASSQEGSGETQYF